These 30 T cell receptor beta chains came from one sample sequenced in a study of cytomegalovirus exposure and HLA in healthy donors. The primer mix had 60 Vbeta and 13 Jbeta primers. Sequenced by immunoSEQ multiplex PCR; TCRdb stores in-frame clones only, minus some. The repertoire holds around 200,000 clones, with about 82% as singletons. Sequenced: PBMCs. The receptor source for this set is a woman aged 50 to 65 in good health and CMV-seronegative.

This clone was counted a single time. The rearrangement uses TRBV5-1 and TRBJ2-1, with 11 bases aligning to TRBD2. V lost 4 bases and J lost 8; bases outside the gene matches: 11. This CDR3 has 16 residues. Germline loops: CDR1 SGHRS, CDR2 YFSETQ. CDR3 sequence reads: CASSRGTSGPTDEQFF. CDR3 DNA sequence: TGCGCCAGCAGCCGGGGGACTAGCGGCCCCACGGATGAGCAGTTCTTC.

This chain joins TRBV6-4 and TRBJ1-2; D gene ambiguous. Trimming removed 3 bases from V and 4 bases from J, with 12 bases in between. The CDR3 extends over 14 amino acids. Per germline, CDR1 MRHNA and CDR2 SNTAGT. The CDR3 DNA reads as TGTGCCAGCAGTGATACCGGTGATGGCTATGGCTACACCTTC. Encoded protein: CASSDTGDGYGYTF.

This chain connects TRBV5-6 to TRBJ2-2, with D hard to call. Germline-derived CDR1 and CDR2 are SGHDT and YYEEEE. The CDR3 runs to 12 residues. V was clipped by 0 bases and J by 7 bases, with 4 bases between them. In DNA, the CDR3 is TGTGCCAGCAGCTTGGTCCTCGGGGAGCTGTTTTTT. Its translation: CASSLVLGELFF.

The chain links TRBV5-4 to TRBJ1-2; possible D gene TRBD1, 5 bases. V lost 5 bases and J 0 bases, leaving 8 bases between the germline ends. Germline V CDR1 and CDR2: SGHNT, YYREEE (reference sequence). The CDR3 contains 13 residues. The CDR3 spells CASSRQSNYGYTF. The DNA for the CDR3 is TGTGCCAGCAGTCGACAGTCTAACTATGGCTACACCTTC.

This clone showed up just a few times. The chain links TRBV10-1 to TRBJ2-7; 7 bases align to TRBD2. CDR1 and CDR2 (germline): WNHNN, SYGVQD (reference sequence). Trimming cost V 3 bases and J 4 bases; bases outside gene matches: 9. CDR3 size: 15 residues. DNA for the CDR3: TGCGCCAGCAGTGAAGGAGGCGGGAGATGGTACGAGCAGTACTTC. This encodes CASSEGGGRWYEQYF.

The chain joins TRBV5-4 to TRBJ2-3; 13 nucleotides match TRBD2. This CDR3 region has 19 residues. Trimming cost V 4 bases and J 5 bases; bases outside gene matches: 16. The germline V gene encodes CDR1 SGHNT and CDR2 YYREEE (reference sequence). The CDR3 bases are TGTGCCAGCAGCACCGGGGCAAAAACTAGCGGGAGGGCCGGAGATACGCAGTATTTT. As protein: CASSTGAKTSGRAGDTQYF. Complete variable domain (other parts from reference TRBV5-4 and TRBJ2-3): ETGVTQSPTHLIKTRGQQVTLRCSSQSGHNTVSWYQQALGQGPQFIFQYYREEENGRGNFPPRFSGLQFPNYSSELNVNALELDDSALYLCASSTGAKTSGRAGDTQYFGPGTRLTVL.

V gene TRBV6-5 combines with J gene TRBJ2-3; TRBD1 is a possible D gene (5 bases). Germline V gene lookup returns CDR1 MNHEY and CDR2 SVGAGI. This CDR3 spans 15 amino acids. The V and J ends lost 8 bases and 0 bases respectively, with 15 bases between them. CDR3 amino acids: CASAPGQLSTDTQYF. The CDR3 nucleotides are TGTGCCAGCGCCCCAGGACAACTAAGCACAGATACGCAGTATTTT.

The chain is built from TRBV27 and TRBJ2-7, with D possibly TRBD2 on 7 matching bases. The CDR3 spans 12 residues. Germline V gene sequence: CDR1 MNHEY, CDR2 SMNVEV (reference sequence). V was shortened by 10 bases and J by 6 bases, with 16 bases between the two germline ends. CDR3 coding DNA: TGTGCCACCGAGGGGGTAGCGGGCGAGCAGTACTTC. Residues: CATEGVAGEQYF.

The gene calls are TRBV28 and TRBJ1-2; 8 bases align to TRBD1. The CDR3 runs to 17 residues. Germline CDR1 and CDR2: MDHEN and SYDVKM. V shed 3 bases, J shed 0 bases, and the junction held 9 bases outside the gene matches. CDR3 bases: TGTGCCAGCAGTTTTACCGGACAGGGAAAGACTAACTATGGCTACACCTTC. Amino acids: CASSFTGQGKTNYGYTF.

The chain joins TRBV18 to TRBJ1-1; TRBD1 agrees at 9 bases. CDR3 size: 15 residues. Germline assignment: CDR1 KGHSH and CDR2 LQKENI. After removal of 6 bases from V and 0 bases from J, the junction contained 5 bases not matched to a gene. In DNA, the CDR3 is TGTGCCAGCTCCTGGGGACAGGGAATGAACACTGAAGCTTTCTTT. Its protein is CASSWGQGMNTEAFF.

This clone was seen a few times. The rearrangement links TRBV7-8 to TRBJ2-7, with D possibly being TRBD2 (6 bases). V lost 3 bases and J 6 bases, leaving 18 bases between the germline ends. The germline CDR1 and CDR2 sequences are SGHVS and FQNEAQ. The CDR3 loop spans 15 amino acids. The DNA of the CDR3 is TGTGCCAGCAGCTTGGGGCGGGGCGGAGGAGGCGAGCAGTACTTC. Translated: CASSLGRGGGGEQYF.

This clone was observed a few times. The genes are TRBV19 and TRBJ2-4; D gene uncertain. CDR3 length: 17 residues. The V gene lost 5 bases and the J gene lost 0 bases, with 17 bases spanning the gap. CDR1 is LNHDA, CDR2 SQIVND, per germline (reference sequence). The CDR3 DNA is TGTGCCAGTAGTCCTTTATCGCCCAAGCTAGCCAAAAACATTCAGTACTTC. The encoded protein is CASSPLSPKLAKNIQYF.

The chain is built from TRBV6-1 and TRBJ1-5, with 9 bases identical to TRBD1. The CDR3 is 12 residues long. CDR1 is MNHNS, CDR2 SASEGT, per germline. Trimming cost V 6 bases and J 16 bases; bases outside gene matches: 10. The CDR3 DNA reads TGTGCCAGCAGCGACCGTACAGGGGGCGAACATTTT. It yields the protein CASSDRTGGEHF.

This chain connects TRBV6-5 to TRBJ2-5, with D possibly TRBD1 on 6 matching bases. The J call may not be correct, given that the DNA end is closer to TRBJ2-7. Germline-derived CDR1 and CDR2 are MNHEY and SVGAGI. The CDR3 consists of 13 residues. CDR3 bases: TGTGCCAGCAGTTATGACAGGTCCTACGAGCAGTACTTC. Translating gives CASSYDRSYEQYF.

The J gene is TRBJ1-5, the V gene TRBV6-6; D may be TRBD1 (5 bases). This CDR3 is 15 amino acids long. Germline CDR1 reads MNHNY; CDR2 reads SVGAGI (reference sequence). The germline V and J ends were trimmed by 6 bases and 0 bases, with 12 bases remaining between them. CDR3 sequence: CASRQTASSNQPQHF. DNA for the CDR3: TGTGCCAGCAGACAGACAGCCTCTAGCAATCAGCCCCAGCATTTT.

Turning to this clone: No conserved phenylalanine or tryptophan is present at the end of the CDR3, so a read error is the likely explanation. The chain is built from TRBV5-1 and TRBJ2-7; maybe TRBD1 (5 bases). V was trimmed by 8 bases and J by 6 bases, leaving 12 bases between them. Germline V gene data show CDR1 as SGHRS and CDR2 as YFSETQ. This CDR3 has 11 residues. The CDR3 sequence: CASGAGPEQYL. CDR3 coding DNA: TGCGCCAGTGGGGCAGGGCCCGAGCAGTACCTC.

In its sample, this clone was seen a few times. The chain combines TRBV28 with TRBJ1-4; D perhaps matches TRBD1 (5 bases). The CDR3 sequence is 17 residues long. Germline V lookup: CDR1 MDHEN, CDR2 SYDVKM. Trimming cost V 4 bases and J 4 bases, with 19 bases left between them. The CDR3 region is CASSSHLEWGGNEKLFF. The DNA of the CDR3 is TGTGCCAGCAGTTCCCACCTTGAGTGGGGGGGTAATGAAAAACTGTTTTTT.

The chain recombines TRBV5-5 with TRBJ1-5; a weak D match, TRBD1 (5 bases). Germline lookup yields CDR1 SGHKS and CDR2 YYEKEE (reference sequence). V gave up 4 bases and J gave up 11 bases, with 13 bases separating them. The CDR3 is 12 residues long. This CDR3 reads CASSQSGGSQHF. CDR3 nucleotides: TGTGCCAGCAGCCAGTCCGGGGGGTCCCAGCATTTT.

The chain recombines TRBV29-1 with TRBJ1-2, with 9 bases identical to TRBD1. CDR3 length: 13 residues. CDR1 SQVTM and CDR2 ANQGSEA come from the germline V gene. J gave up 5 bases and V 5 bases, and 6 bases lay outside the gene matches. CDR3 region: CSVSGTGLYGYTF. The CDR3 DNA reads TGCAGCGTTAGTGGGACAGGGCTATATGGCTACACCTTC.

The count of this clone is one. The chain carries TRBV27 and TRBJ2-2; TRBD2 might be the D (7 bases). CDR3 size: 15 residues. V gave up 6 bases and J gave up 6 bases, with 17 bases separating them. Germline V gene sequence: CDR1 MNHEY, CDR2 SMNVEV (reference sequence). In DNA form, the CDR3 reads TGTGCCAGCAGCGCCCGGGGGGCGGGACCCGGGGAGCTGTTTTTT. It is translated as CASSARGAGPGELFF.

The rearrangement joins TRBV7-2 to TRBJ1-1; tentatively, D is TRBD1 (5 bases). Deletions cut 7 bases from V and 3 bases from J, with 18 bases between. The length of the CDR3 is 15 residues. CDR1 and CDR2 from the germline V gene are SGHTA and FQGNSA. CDR3 region: CASTLGGGVDTEAFF. In DNA form, the CDR3 reads TGTGCCAGCACACTAGGCGGGGGGGTCGACACTGAAGCTTTCTTT.

The chain has TRBV11-1 and TRBJ2-7; 16 positions agree with TRBD2. The V and J ends lost 4 bases and 2 bases, in that order; junction bases with no gene match: 2. Germline V gene data show CDR1 as SGHAT and CDR2 as FQDESV (reference sequence). This CDR3 has 16 amino acids. CDR3 DNA: TGTGCCAGCAGCTCCGGGACTAGCGGGAGGGCCTACGAGCAGTACTTC. Translating it yields CASSSGTSGRAYEQYF.

The genes are TRBV15 and TRBJ1-2, with 7 bases matching TRBD1. This CDR3 comprises 15 residues. The V gene end was trimmed by 3 bases and the J gene end by 2 bases; junction bases not matched to a gene: 6. Germline V gene sequence: CDR1 LNHNV, CDR2 YYDKDF (reference sequence). The CDR3 DNA reads TGTGCCACCAGCAGTTCTCCGACAGGGAACTATGGCTACACCTTC. Its translation is CATSSSPTGNYGYTF.

J is TRBJ2-3 and V is TRBV7-3; TRBD1 agrees at 8 bases. Per germline, CDR1 SGHTA and CDR2 FQGTGA. The CDR3 has 19 residues. Germline trimming cut 4 bases from V and 2 bases from J; bases unmatched to any gene: 17. The CDR3 nucleotides are TGTGCCAGCAGCTCACGCCCCCTCGGGGCAGGGGGCATCACAGATACGCAGTATTTT. It is translated as CASSSRPLGAGGITDTQYF. Based on the CDR3 plus reference TRBV7-3 and TRBJ2-3, the full variable domain is GAGVSQTPSNKVTEKGKYVELRCDPISGHTALYWYRQSLGQGPEFLIYFQGTGAADDSGLPNDRFFAVRPEGSVSTLKIQRTERGDSAVYLCASSSRPLGAGGITDTQYFGPGTRLTVL.

This clone was seen just once. V gene TRBV19 combines with J gene TRBJ1-1; D is ambiguous. Trimming removed 0 bases at V and 4 bases at J, with 9 bases between. Germline CDR1 LNHDA, CDR2 SQIVND (reference sequence). The CDR3 covers 14 residues. The CDR3 here is CASSIENLATEAFF. In nucleotides, the CDR3 is TGTGCCAGTAGTATAGAAAATTTGGCCACTGAAGCTTTCTTT. Full variable domain (rest looked up from reference TRBV19 and TRBJ1-1): DGGITQSPKYLFRKEGQNVTLSCEQNLNHDAMYWYRQDPGQGLRLIYYSQIVNDFQKGDIAEGYSVSREKKESFPLTVTSAQKNPTAFYLCASSIENLATEAFFGQGTRLTVV.

V gene TRBV5-1 combines with J gene TRBJ2-7; 8 bases align to TRBD1. Germline CDR1 and CDR2: SGHRS and YFSETQ. After removal of 3 bases from V and 3 bases from J, the junction contained 2 bases not matched to a gene. The CDR3 spans 13 residues. The CDR3 loop is CASSSGQGYEQYF. The CDR3 nucleotides read TGCGCCAGCAGCTCCGGACAGGGCTACGAGCAGTACTTC. The variable domain in full, with the rest retrieved from reference TRBV5-1 and TRBJ2-7, is KAGVTQTPRYLIKTRGQQVTLSCSPISGHRSVSWYQQTPGQGLQFLFEYFSETQRNKGNFPGRFSGRQFSNSRSEMNVSTLELGDSALYLCASSSGQGYEQYFGPGTRLTVT.

This sequence joins TRBV28 and TRBJ2-1; possibly TRBD2 for D (6 bases). The germline V gene has CDR1 MDHEN and CDR2 SYDVKM. Trimming pared 6 bases from V and 2 bases from J, leaving 20 bases between. The CDR3 has 17 residues. The CDR3 spells CASRSVYGGTTYNEQFF. The CDR3 DNA is TGTGCCAGCAGATCCGTTTACGGAGGGACCACCTACAATGAGCAGTTCTTC.

V is TRBV13 and J is TRBJ1-6; 9 nucleotides line up with TRBD1. Trimming at V came to 5 bases and at J to 10 bases, leaving 9 bases not matched to a gene. Germline assignment: CDR1 PRHDT and CDR2 FYEKMQ (reference sequence). The CDR3 covers 15 residues. The CDR3 bases are TGTGCCAGCAGCCTTCAACAGGGGGCTTGGTCACCCCTCCACTTT. Translation gives CASSLQQGAWSPLHF. Together with reference TRBV13 and TRBJ1-6, the CDR3 gives the full variable domain: AAGVIQSPRHLIKEKRETATLKCYPIPRHDTVYWYQQGPGQDPQFLISFYEKMQSDKGSIPDRFSAQQFSDYHSELNMSSLELGDSALYFCASSLQQGAWSPLHFGNGTRLTVT.

This chain links TRBV25-1 with TRBJ2-1, with D perhaps matching TRBD2 (6 bases). The CDR3 has 15 residues. Trimming removed 4 bases at V and 3 bases at J, with 13 bases between. CDR1 MGHDK and CDR2 SYGVNS come from the germline V gene. For the CDR3, the DNA is TGTGCCAGCAGTGCCCCGGGACTTGGCTACAATGAGCAGTTCTTC. Its translation is CASSAPGLGYNEQFF.

The chain carries TRBV27 and TRBJ2-7; a weak D match, TRBD2 (6 bases). CDR1 and CDR2 from the germline V gene are MNHEY and SMNVEV (reference sequence). V was pared by 8 bases and J by 2 bases, with 19 bases between. The CDR3 length is 15 residues. The CDR3 loop is CASGYERGKPYEQYF. Written as DNA, the CDR3 is TGTGCCAGCGGCTATGAACGCGGGAAACCCTACGAGCAGTACTTC.